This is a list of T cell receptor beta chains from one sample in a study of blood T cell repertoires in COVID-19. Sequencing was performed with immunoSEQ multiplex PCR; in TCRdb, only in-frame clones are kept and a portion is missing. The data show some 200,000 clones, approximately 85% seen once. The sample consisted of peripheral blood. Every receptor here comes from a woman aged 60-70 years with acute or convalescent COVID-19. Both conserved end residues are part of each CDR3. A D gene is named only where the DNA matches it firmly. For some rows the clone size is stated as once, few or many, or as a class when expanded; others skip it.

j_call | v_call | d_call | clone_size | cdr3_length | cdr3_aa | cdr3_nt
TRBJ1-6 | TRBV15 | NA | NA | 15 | CATSREGGANSPLHF | TGTGCCACCAGCAGAGAGGGAGGGGCCAATTCACCCCTCCACTTT
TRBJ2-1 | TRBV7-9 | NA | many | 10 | CASSWPEQFF | TGTGCCAGCAGCTGGCCCGAGCAGTTCTTC
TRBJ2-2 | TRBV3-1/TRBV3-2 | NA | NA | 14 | CASTPGGYTGELFF | TGTGCCAGCACCCCCGGGGGTTACACCGGGGAGCTGTTTTTT
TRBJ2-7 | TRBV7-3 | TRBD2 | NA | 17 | CASSPGGLAGGPYEQYF | TGTGCCAGCAGCCCTGGGGGACTAGCGGGAGGCCCATACGAGCAGTACTTC
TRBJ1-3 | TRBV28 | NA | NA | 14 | CASSFNRDGNTIYF | TGTGCCAGCAGTTTTAACAGGGATGGAAACACCATATATTTT
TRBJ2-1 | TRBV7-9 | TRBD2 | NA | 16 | CASSLGWEGGYNEQFF | TGTGCCAGCAGCTTAGGGTGGGAGGGCGGTTACAATGAGCAGTTCTTC
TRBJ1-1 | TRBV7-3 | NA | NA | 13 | CASSSDPRAEAFF | TGTGCCAGCAGCTCTGACCCCAGGGCTGAAGCTTTCTTT
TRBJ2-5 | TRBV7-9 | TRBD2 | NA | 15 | CASSAGTSGSKTQYF | TGTGCCAGCAGCGCAGGGACTAGCGGGAGCAAGACCCAGTACTTC
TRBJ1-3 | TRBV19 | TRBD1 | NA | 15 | CATSGQGVQGNTIYF | TGTGCTACTTCAGGACAGGGTGTGCAAGGAAACACCATATATTTT
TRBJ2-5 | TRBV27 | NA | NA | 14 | CASSPGQFQETQYF | TGTGCCAGCAGCCCCGGACAGTTCCAAGAGACCCAGTACTTC
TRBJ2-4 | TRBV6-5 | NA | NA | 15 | CASSLPREPLDIQYF | TGTGCCAGCAGTCTCCCTCGGGAGCCTCTGGACATTCAGTACTTC
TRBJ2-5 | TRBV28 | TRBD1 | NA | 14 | CASRLQGPQETQYF | TGTGCCAGCAGGCTACAGGGGCCTCAAGAGACCCAGTACTTC
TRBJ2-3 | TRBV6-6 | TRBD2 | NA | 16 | CASSYGAGGPTDTQYF | TGTGCCAGCAGTTACGGTGCGGGAGGGCCGACAGATACGCAGTATTTT
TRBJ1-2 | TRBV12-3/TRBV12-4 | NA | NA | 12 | CASSFPAGGYTF | TGTGCCAGCAGTTTCCCGGCGGGTGGCTACACCTTC
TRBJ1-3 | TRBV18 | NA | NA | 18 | CASSPKALQGSSGNTIYF | TGTGCCAGCTCACCAAAAGCCCTACAGGGCTCCTCTGGAAACACCATATATTTT
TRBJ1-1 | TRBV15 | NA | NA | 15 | CATSSPDRGYTEAFF | TGTGCCACCAGCTCTCCTGACCGGGGATACACTGAAGCTTTCTTT
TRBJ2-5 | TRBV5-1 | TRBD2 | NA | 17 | CASSLAIAGGPRETQYF | TGCGCCAGCAGCTTGGCCATAGCGGGAGGGCCCCGGGAGACCCAGTACTTC
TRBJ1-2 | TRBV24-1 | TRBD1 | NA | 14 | CATSDLTGDYGYTF | TGTGCCACCAGTGATCTGACAGGGGACTATGGCTACACCTTC
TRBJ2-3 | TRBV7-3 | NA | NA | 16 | CASSPVVGGPTDTQYF | TGTGCCAGCAGCCCCGTCGTCGGAGGTCCCACAGATACGCAGTATTTT
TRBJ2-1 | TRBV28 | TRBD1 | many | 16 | CASSLSGTGIGNEQFF | TGTGCCAGCAGTTTATCGGGGACAGGGATAGGCAATGAGCAGTTCTTC
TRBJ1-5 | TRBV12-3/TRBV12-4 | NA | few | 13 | CASSSQENQPQHF | TGTGCCAGCAGCTCACAGGAAAATCAGCCCCAGCATTTT
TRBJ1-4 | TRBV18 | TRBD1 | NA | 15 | CASSPRDRGDEKLFF | TGTGCCAGCTCACCCCGGGACAGGGGAGATGAAAAACTGTTTTTT
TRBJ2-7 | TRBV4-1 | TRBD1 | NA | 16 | CASSQDHGNRGSEQYF | TGCGCCAGCAGCCAAGATCACGGGAACAGGGGTTCCGAGCAGTACTTC
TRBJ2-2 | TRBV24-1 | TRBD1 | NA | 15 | CATSTDRVGTGELFF | TGTGCCACCAGTACGGACAGGGTGGGAACCGGGGAGCTGTTTTTT
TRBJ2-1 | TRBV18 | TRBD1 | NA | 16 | CASSLGTGGEYNEQFF | TGTGCCAGCTCACTGGGGACAGGGGGAGAATACAATGAGCAGTTCTTC
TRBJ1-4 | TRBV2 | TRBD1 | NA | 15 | CASRTGGSQGEKLFF | TGTGCCAGCAGAACAGGGGGGTCCCAGGGTGAAAAACTGTTTTTT
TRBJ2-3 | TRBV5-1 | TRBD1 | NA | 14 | CASRQGSSTDTQYF | TGCGCCAGTAGACAGGGGTCCAGCACAGATACGCAGTATTTT
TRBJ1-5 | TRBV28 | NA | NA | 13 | CASSFSRDQPQHF | TGTGCCAGCAGTTTCTCTCGGGATCAGCCCCAGCATTTT
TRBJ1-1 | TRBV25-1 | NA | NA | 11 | CASSSGTHAFF | TGTGCCAGCAGTTCCGGGACACACGCTTTCTTT
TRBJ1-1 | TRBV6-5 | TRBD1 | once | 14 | CASRDQGGNTEAFF | TGTGCCAGCAGGGATCAGGGGGGGAACACTGAAGCTTTCTTT
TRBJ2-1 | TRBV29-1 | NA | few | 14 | CSVIRVDSYNEQFF | TGCAGCGTTATTCGGGTGGATTCCTACAATGAGCAGTTCTTC